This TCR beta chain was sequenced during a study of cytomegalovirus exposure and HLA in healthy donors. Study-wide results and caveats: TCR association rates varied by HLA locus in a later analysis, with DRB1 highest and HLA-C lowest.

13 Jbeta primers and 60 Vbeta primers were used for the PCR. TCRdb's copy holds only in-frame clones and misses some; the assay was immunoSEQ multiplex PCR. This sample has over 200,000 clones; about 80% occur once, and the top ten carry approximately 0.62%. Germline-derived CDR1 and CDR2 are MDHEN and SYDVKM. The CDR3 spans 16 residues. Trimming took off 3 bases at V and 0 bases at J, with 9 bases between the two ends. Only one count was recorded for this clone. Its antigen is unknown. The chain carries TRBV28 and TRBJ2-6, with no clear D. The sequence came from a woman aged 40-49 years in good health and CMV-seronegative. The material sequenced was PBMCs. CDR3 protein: CASSFFGFSGANVLTF. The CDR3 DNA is TGTGCCAGCAGTTTCTTCGGTTTCTCTGGGGCCAACGTCCTGACTTTC.